This T cell receptor (beta chain) derives from a study of cytomegalovirus exposure and HLA in healthy donors. Trimming left V 2 bases short and J 3 bases short, with 15 bases between. Germline V lookup: CDR1 MNHNY, CDR2 SVGAGI (reference sequence). This CDR3 has 16 residues. Primers for the PCR totalled 60 Vbeta and 13 Jbeta. The repertoire was sequenced with immunoSEQ multiplex PCR; TCRdb's copy has only in-frame clones and lacks some. This table has under 150,000 clones, around 82% appearing once. V gene TRBV6-6 combines with J gene TRBJ2-3, with D perhaps matching TRBD2 (5 bases). Sequenced sample: PBMCs. This TCR derives from a male donor in good health and CMV-seropositive. In nucleotides, the CDR3 is TGTGCCAGCAGTTACGGCCTGAAGAGGAGGACAGATACGCAGTATTTT. This gives the protein CASSYGLKRRTDTQYF.